Below, one T cell receptor (beta chain) is given with its context. Here immunoSEQ multiplex PCR was the method, and the copy in TCRdb shows in-frame clones only, minus some. There are 50,000 to 80,000 clones in the sample; about nine tenths occur only once, and around 10% lies in the top ten. These data belong to a study of blood T cell repertoires in COVID-19. The TCR originated in a woman of 80 years or more with active COVID-19. The sequenced material came from peripheral blood.

As DNA, the CDR3 is TGTGCCAGCAGCTACGACAGGGGGCAGGGCTACACCTTC. Translated: CASSYDRGQGYTF. The rearrangement joins TRBV3-1 (or the pseudogene TRBV3-2) to TRBJ1-2, with 10 bases aligning to TRBD1. Germline CDR1 LGHDT, CDR2 YNNKEL (reference sequence). The trim removed 5 bases at V and 8 bases at J, leaving 5 bases unmatched. This CDR3 has 13 residues.